The present T cell receptor beta chain was sequenced within a study of blood T cell repertoires in COVID-19. Study background: Nucleic acid was either cDNA or gDNA, and it came from T cells, B-cell-depleted T cells, or PBMCs.

The germline gives CDR1 SGHDN, CDR2 FVKESK. The CDR3 has 14 residues. Trimming shortened V by 1 base and J by 3 bases, and 7 bases separated the two germline ends. Sequenced by immunoSEQ multiplex PCR; TCRdb stores in-frame clones only, minus some. This sample has 130,000 to 150,000 clones; approximately 80% occur once, and the top ten carry 8% to 10%. The sample taken for sequencing was peripheral blood. The V gene is TRBV14, the J gene TRBJ1-5; D is perhaps TRBD1 (5 bases). The TCR originated in a woman of 80 years or more in a cohort sampled during active or convalescent COVID-19. The CDR3 is CASSQGQHNQPQHF. The CDR3 DNA follows: TGTGCCAGCAGCCAAGGACAGCACAATCAGCCCCAGCATTTT.